These 23 T cell receptor beta chains share one sample of origin, sequenced in a study of vaccination effects on CD4 cells after COVID-19. Before any sequencing was done, the ViraFEST assay used viral peptide pools to expand antigen-specific CD4+ T cells. Following culture for around 9 days, CD4+ T cells were isolated. Having tested negative for nucleocapsid antibodies, the vaccine recipients showed no prior SARS-CoV-2 infection. Using immunoSEQ multiplex PCR, the repertoire was profiled, and TCRdb retains in-frame clones only, with some absent. Counted here are around 45,000 clones, around three quarters occurring once; the ten biggest clones make up 10% to 12%. These receptors are not linked to any known antigen. The input for sequencing was CD4+ T cells from PBMCs cultured with SARS-CoV-2 spike peptides, taken before COVID-19 vaccination. These receptors all stem from a human donor who received a COVID-19 vaccine.

The J gene is TRBJ2-3, the V gene TRBV3-1 (or the pseudogene TRBV3-2); TRBD2 might be the D (5 bases). The CDR3 sequence is 13 residues long. CDR1 is LGHDT and CDR2 is YNNKEL in the germline V gene (reference sequence). Deletions cut 4 bases from V and 5 bases from J, with 10 bases between. The CDR3 sequence: CASSPGGGDTQYF. The CDR3 coding sequence is TGTGCCAGCAGCCCCGGAGGCGGAGATACGCAGTATTTT.

CDR3 bases: TGTGCCATCAGTAACCTACAGGGTTCCTACAATGAGCAGTTCTTC. It codes for CAISNLQGSYNEQFF. The genes are TRBV10-3 and TRBJ2-1, with TRBD1 as a possible D gene (6 bases). Per germline, CDR1 ENHRY and CDR2 SYGVKD. The V and J ends lost 5 bases and 1 base respectively, with 12 bases between them. The CDR3 has 15 residues.

This clone was seen just once. V usage is TRBV7-2 and J usage is TRBJ2-6, with D possibly being TRBD2 (5 bases). The CDR3 is 15 amino acids. V was clipped by 5 bases and J by 2 bases, with 10 bases between them. Germline V gene sequence: CDR1 SGHTA, CDR2 FQGNSA. The CDR3 loop is CASSLGSAGANVLTF. DNA for the CDR3: TGTGCCAGCAGCCTGGGGAGCGCTGGGGCCAACGTCCTGACTTTC.

CDR3 sequence reads: CASSYDRDRGEAFF. CDR3 coding DNA: TGTGCCAGCAGTTACGATCGGGACAGGGGTGAAGCTTTCTTT. The rearrangement links TRBV6-6 to TRBJ1-1; 10 bases are a match to TRBD1. J was trimmed by 7 bases and V by 2 bases; bases with no gene match: 4. Germline V gene lookup returns CDR1 MNHNY and CDR2 SVGAGI (reference sequence). The CDR3 sequence is 14 residues long.

This sequence joins TRBV19 and TRBJ2-2, with TRBD2 as a possible D gene (7 bases). Trimming took 1 base from V and 7 from J, leaving 19 bases between them. The germline V gene has CDR1 LNHDA and CDR2 SQIVND (reference sequence). CDR3 length: 17 residues. The CDR3 nucleotides read TGTGCCAGTAGTATAGGATTCCGTAGGGGGGGACACGGGGAGCTGTTTTTT. Amino acids: CASSIGFRRGGHGELFF.

The chain carries TRBV7-2 and TRBJ2-2, with TRBD2 matching 9 bases. V lost 1 base to trimming and J lost 4 bases; unmatched junction nucleotides: 7. From germline, CDR1 is SGHTA and CDR2 FQGNSA. The CDR3 is 17 amino acids. The CDR3 nucleotides read TGTGCCAGCAGCTTAGTTTCGCGGGGGGGCAGCACCGGGGAGCTGTTTTTT. Translation gives CASSLVSRGGSTGELFF. The complete variable domain, with remaining parts taken from reference TRBV7-2 and TRBJ2-2, reads GAGVSQSPSNKVTEKGKDVELRCDPISGHTALYWYRQSLGQGLEFLIYFQGNSAPDKSGLPSDRFSAERTGGSVSTLTIQRTQQEDSAVYLCASSLVSRGGSTGELFFGEGSRLTVL.

CDR3: CASSLRGAQNEKLFF. The DNA for the CDR3 is TGCGCCAGCAGCTTGCGGGGAGCCCAAAATGAAAAACTGTTTTTT. The chain combines TRBV5-1 with TRBJ1-4; no definite D call. CDR1 and CDR2 from the germline V gene are SGHRS and YFSETQ. V was shortened by 1 base and J by 5 bases, with 12 bases between the two germline ends. This CDR3 spans 15 amino acids.

The J gene is TRBJ1-1, the V gene TRBV6-5; D is unresolved. The germline V gene has CDR1 MNHEY and CDR2 SVGAGI. The ends were cut back, 4 bases at V and 0 bases at J, with 9 bases in the middle. This CDR3 comprises 14 residues. The CDR3 is CASSSGKMNTEAFF. The CDR3 DNA reads as TGTGCCAGCAGTTCAGGAAAGATGAACACTGAAGCTTTCTTT.

This chain joins TRBV12-3 or TRBV12-4 and TRBJ1-3; D not resolved. CDR3 size: 13 residues. V gave up 5 bases and J gave up 0 bases, with 5 bases separating them. Here the CDR3 reads CASSPTSGNTIYF. DNA of the CDR3: TGTGCCAGCAGTCCCACCTCTGGAAACACCATATATTTT.

The V gene is TRBV6-6, the J gene TRBJ1-6, with 8 bases aligning to TRBD1. Germline CDR1 MNHNY, CDR2 SVGAGI (reference sequence). V shed 3 bases and J 8 bases; nucleotides not matched to a gene: 9. This CDR3 has 16 amino acids. CDR3 DNA: TGTGCCAGCAGTTATTCTTCACAGGGGGGGGATTCACCCCTCCACTTT. It codes for CASSYSSQGGDSPLHF.

This chain joins TRBV4-1 and TRBJ2-7; 9 bases line up with TRBD1. The CDR3 spans 14 residues. Germline CDR1 MGHRA, CDR2 YSYEKL. With 4 bases clipped from V and 3 bases from J, the junction kept 4 bases outside the gene matches. CDR3 amino acids: CASSRRDRDYEQYV. Written as DNA, the CDR3 is TGCGCCAGCAGCCGCCGGGACAGGGACTACGAGCAGTACGTC.

CDR3 protein: CASSSRFPGQGQMNTEAFF. For the CDR3, the DNA is TGTGCCAGCAGCTCACGATTTCCGGGACAGGGGCAAATGAACACTGAAGCTTTCTTT. The chain combines TRBV7-2 with TRBJ1-1, with 10 bases lining up with TRBD1. V gave up 4 bases and J gave up 0 bases; unmatched junction bases: 14. Germline CDR1 is SGHTA and CDR2 is FQGNSA. The CDR3 runs 19 residues. The whole variable domain, filled in from reference TRBV7-2 and TRBJ1-1, reads GAGVSQSPSNKVTEKGKDVELRCDPISGHTALYWYRQSLGQGLEFLIYFQGNSAPDKSGLPSDRFSAERTGGSVSTLTIQRTQQEDSAVYLCASSSRFPGQGQMNTEAFFGQGTRLTVV.

The chain combines TRBV5-1 with TRBJ2-7; the D call may be TRBD1 or TRBD2 (6 bases each). The V and J ends lost 0 bases and 7 bases respectively, with 14 bases between them. The CDR3 contains 14 residues. Germline V CDR1 and CDR2: SGHRS, YFSETQ. The CDR3 reads CASSLAGAPFEQYV. Here the CDR3 DNA reads TGCGCCAGCAGCTTGGCGGGGGCCCCGTTTGAGCAGTACGTC.

J is TRBJ1-2 and V is TRBV2; D is unclear. The CDR3 consists of 15 residues. The V end was cut by 2 bases, the J end by 6 bases, with 16 bases between. Germline CDR1 SNHLY, CDR2 FYNNEI. For the CDR3, the DNA is TGTGCCAGCAGTGAACACGCCTTAAGGGCTGATGGCTACACCTTC. Protein: CASSEHALRADGYTF.

This clone was seen only a few times. The gene calls are TRBV28 and TRBJ1-1; a possible D gene is TRBD1 (6 bases). CDR1 and CDR2 (germline): MDHEN, SYDVKM. The germline V and J ends were trimmed by 5 bases and 1 base, with 20 bases remaining between them. This CDR3 spans 17 amino acids. CDR3 in amino acids: CASSPITGKRWNTEAFF. CDR3 nucleotides: TGTGCCAGCAGTCCAATAACAGGGAAGAGGTGGAACACTGAAGCTTTCTTT.

The chain employs TRBV19 and TRBJ2-1; tentative D call: TRBD2 (5 bases). The CDR3 consists of 14 residues. Per germline, CDR1 LNHDA and CDR2 SQIVND (reference sequence). V was cut by 3 bases and J by 1 base, with 7 bases left in between. CDR3 amino acids: CASSIGMSYNEQFF. In nucleotides, the CDR3 is TGTGCCAGTAGTATCGGGATGTCCTACAATGAGCAGTTCTTC.

This clone was detected only once. The chain is built from TRBV10-2 and TRBJ1-2, with 8 bases lining up with TRBD1. CDR1 is WSHSY and CDR2 is SAAADI in the germline V gene. The CDR3 length is 13 residues. Trimming took 6 bases from V and 5 from J; bases not matched to a gene: 5. This CDR3 is CASRTTGEYGYTF. CDR3 in DNA: TGCGCCAGCAGAACGACAGGGGAATATGGCTACACCTTC.

The chain has TRBV24-1 and TRBJ2-2, with 7 nucleotides matching TRBD1. J gave up 6 bases and V 9 bases, and 15 bases lay outside the gene matches. The CDR3 length is 16 residues. Germline V gene sequence: CDR1 KGHDR, CDR2 SFDVKD. The DNA of the CDR3 is TGTGCCACCCCGCCGGGGACAGTTGTTCGAGCCGGGGAGCTGTTTTTT. Encoded protein: CATPPGTVVRAGELFF.

The chain joins TRBV28 to TRBJ2-2; 7 nucleotides match TRBD2. CDR1 MDHEN and CDR2 SYDVKM come from the germline V gene. V gave up 5 bases and J gave up 0 bases; unmatched junction bases: 9. The CDR3 contains 17 residues. The CDR3 reads CASSPPRGGANTGELFF. The CDR3 DNA sequence: TGTGCCAGCAGTCCCCCCCGTGGGGGGGCGAACACCGGGGAGCTGTTTTTT.

The chain couples TRBV2 to TRBJ2-1; D is ambiguous. The CDR3 length is 12 residues. The germline V and J ends were trimmed by 11 bases and 2 bases, with 10 bases remaining between them. Per germline, CDR1 SNHLY and CDR2 FYNNEI. CDR3 DNA sequence: TGTGCCGGAACATCGGCCTACAATGAGCAGTTCTTC. Residues: CAGTSAYNEQFF.

The CDR3 sequence is CASSPRPLGTYEQYV. The CDR3 nucleotides are TGTGCCAGCAGCCCCCGCCCCTTGGGCACCTACGAGCAGTACGTC. V and J are TRBV5-8 and TRBJ2-7; D is unresolved. The CDR3 sequence is 15 residues long. Germline V gene lookup returns CDR1 SGHTS and CDR2 YDEGEE. V dropped 4 bases and J dropped 2 bases, with 16 bases sitting between them.

This chain uses TRBV9 with TRBJ2-6, with D possibly TRBD2 on 5 matching bases. CDR1 and CDR2 (germline): SGDLS, YYNGEE. Deletions cut 4 bases from V and 2 bases from J, with 16 bases between. The CDR3 has 17 amino acids. CDR3 nucleotide sequence: TGTGCCAGCAGCCCGAGAGAGGGCAGAGCTGGGGCCAACGTCCTGACTTTC. Translating it yields CASSPREGRAGANVLTF.

The CDR3 region has the DNA TGTGCCAGCAGCTTAGGATTTAGGGATACGCAGTATTTT. Protein sequence: CASSLGFRDTQYF. The chain combines TRBV7-7 with TRBJ2-3; D is unresolved. Trimming took off 1 base at V and 6 bases at J, with 8 bases between the two ends. The CDR3 length is 13 residues. Germline assignment: CDR1 SSHAT and CDR2 FNYEAQ (reference sequence). Full variable domain (remainder filled in from reference TRBV7-7 and TRBJ2-3): GAGVSQSPRYKVTKRGQDVTLRCDPISSHATLYWYQQALGQGPEFLTYFNYEAQPDKSGLPSDRFSAERPEGSISTLTIQRTEQRDSAMYRCASSLGFRDTQYFGPGTRLTVL.